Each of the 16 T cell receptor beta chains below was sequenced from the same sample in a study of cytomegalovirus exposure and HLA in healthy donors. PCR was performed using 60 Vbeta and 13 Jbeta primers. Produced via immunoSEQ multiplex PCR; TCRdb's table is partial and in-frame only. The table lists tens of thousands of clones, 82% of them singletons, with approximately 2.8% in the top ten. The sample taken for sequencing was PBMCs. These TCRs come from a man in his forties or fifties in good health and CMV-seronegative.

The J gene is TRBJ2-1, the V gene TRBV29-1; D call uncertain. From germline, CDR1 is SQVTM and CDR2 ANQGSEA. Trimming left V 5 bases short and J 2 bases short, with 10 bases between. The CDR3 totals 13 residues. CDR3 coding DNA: TGCAGCGTTCCGACAATTGCCTACAATGAGCAGTTCTTC. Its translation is CSVPTIAYNEQFF.

CDR3 amino acids: CASSLPGQDVSPLHF. The DNA of the CDR3 is TGTGCCAGCAGCTTACCGGGACAGGATGTCTCACCCCTCCACTTT. The chain recombines TRBV7-9 with TRBJ1-6, with 8 nucleotides matching TRBD1. Germline V gene lookup returns CDR1 SEHNR and CDR2 FQNEAQ (reference sequence). The CDR3 sequence is 15 residues long. Unmatched junction bases numbered 7, after V lost 2 bases and J lost 10 bases.

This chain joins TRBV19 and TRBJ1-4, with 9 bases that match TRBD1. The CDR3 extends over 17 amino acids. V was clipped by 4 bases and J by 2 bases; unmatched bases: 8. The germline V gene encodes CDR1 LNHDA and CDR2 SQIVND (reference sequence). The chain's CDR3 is CASSTGQGRSTNEKLFF. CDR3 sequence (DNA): TGTGCCAGTAGTACCGGACAGGGGAGGAGCACTAATGAAAAACTGTTTTTT.

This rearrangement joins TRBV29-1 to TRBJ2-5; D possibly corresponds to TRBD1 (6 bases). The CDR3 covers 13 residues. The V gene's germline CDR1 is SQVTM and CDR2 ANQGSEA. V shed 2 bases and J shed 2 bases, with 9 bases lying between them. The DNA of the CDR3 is TGCAGCGTTGAACTCAGGGGACAAGAGACCCAGTACTTC. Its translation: CSVELRGQETQYF.

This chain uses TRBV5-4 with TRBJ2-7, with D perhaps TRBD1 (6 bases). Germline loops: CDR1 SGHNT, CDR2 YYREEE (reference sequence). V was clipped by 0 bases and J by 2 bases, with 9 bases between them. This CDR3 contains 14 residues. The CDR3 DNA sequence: TGTGCCAGCAGCTTGGGGGACACCCCCTACGAGCAGTACTTC. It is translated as CASSLGDTPYEQYF.

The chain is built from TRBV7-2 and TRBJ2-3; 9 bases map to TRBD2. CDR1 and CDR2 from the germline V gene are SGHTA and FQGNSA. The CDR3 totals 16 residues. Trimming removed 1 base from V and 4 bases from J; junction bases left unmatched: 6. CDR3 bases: TGTGCCAGCAGCTTAGACCGAGTAGCGGGGGCAGATACGCAGTATTTT. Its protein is CASSLDRVAGADTQYF.

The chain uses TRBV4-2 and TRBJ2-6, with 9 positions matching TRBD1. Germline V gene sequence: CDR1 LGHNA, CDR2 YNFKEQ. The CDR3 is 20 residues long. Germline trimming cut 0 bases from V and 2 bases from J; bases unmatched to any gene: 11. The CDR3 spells CASSQEWVPGQGTGANVLTF. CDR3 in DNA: TGTGCCAGCAGCCAAGAGTGGGTCCCGGGACAGGGAACTGGGGCCAACGTCCTGACTTTC.

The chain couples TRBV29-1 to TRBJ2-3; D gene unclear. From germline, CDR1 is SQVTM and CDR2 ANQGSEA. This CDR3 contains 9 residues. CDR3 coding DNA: TGCAACCTAGCAGATACGCAGTATTTT. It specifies CNLADTQYF.

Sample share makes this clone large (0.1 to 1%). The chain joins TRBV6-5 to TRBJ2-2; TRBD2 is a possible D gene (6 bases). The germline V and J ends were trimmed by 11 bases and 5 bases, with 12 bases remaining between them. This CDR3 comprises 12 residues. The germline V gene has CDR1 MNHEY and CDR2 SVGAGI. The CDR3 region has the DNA TGTGCCGCCCGCCGGGGGACCGGGGAGCTGTTTTTT. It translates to CAARRGTGELFF.

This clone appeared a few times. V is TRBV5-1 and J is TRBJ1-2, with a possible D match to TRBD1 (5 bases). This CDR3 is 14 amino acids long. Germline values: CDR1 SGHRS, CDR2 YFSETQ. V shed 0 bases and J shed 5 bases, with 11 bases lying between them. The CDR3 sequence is CASSLGQGLYGYTF. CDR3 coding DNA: TGCGCCAGCAGCTTGGGGCAGGGCCTGTATGGCTACACCTTC. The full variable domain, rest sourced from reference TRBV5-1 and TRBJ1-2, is KAGVTQTPRYLIKTRGQQVTLSCSPISGHRSVSWYQQTPGQGLQFLFEYFSETQRNKGNFPGRFSGRQFSNSRSEMNVSTLELGDSALYLCASSLGQGLYGYTFGSGTRLTVV.

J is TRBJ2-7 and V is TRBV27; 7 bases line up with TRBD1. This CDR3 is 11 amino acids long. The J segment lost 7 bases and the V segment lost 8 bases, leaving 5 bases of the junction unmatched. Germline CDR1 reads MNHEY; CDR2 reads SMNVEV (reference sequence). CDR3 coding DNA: TGTGCCAGCGGAACAGGGGTTGAGCAGTACTTC. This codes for CASGTGVEQYF.

The CDR3 sequence: CASSFSPGGRSGANVLTF. The CDR3 nucleotides are TGTGCCAGCAGCTTCTCACCGGGGGGCCGCTCTGGGGCCAACGTCCTGACTTTC. The V and J genes are TRBV11-2 and TRBJ2-6; a weak D match, TRBD2 (7 bases). The length of the CDR3 is 18 residues. Germline V gives CDR1 SGHAT, CDR2 FQNNGV. V lost 3 bases to trimming and J lost 0 bases, with 15 bases between them.

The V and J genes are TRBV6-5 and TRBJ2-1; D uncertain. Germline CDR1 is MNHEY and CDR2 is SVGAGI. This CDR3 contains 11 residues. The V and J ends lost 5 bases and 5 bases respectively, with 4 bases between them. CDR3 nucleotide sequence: TGTGCCAGCAGTCAAAACAATGAGCAGTTCTTC. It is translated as CASSQNNEQFF.

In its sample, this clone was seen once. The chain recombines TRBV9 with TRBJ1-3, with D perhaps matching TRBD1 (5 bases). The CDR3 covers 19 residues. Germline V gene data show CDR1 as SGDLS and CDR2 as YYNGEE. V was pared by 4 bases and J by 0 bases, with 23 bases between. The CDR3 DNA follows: TGTGCCAGCAGCTCTACCTCGGGGGGTCAGGGACGCTCTGGAAACACCATATATTTT. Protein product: CASSSTSGGQGRSGNTIYF.

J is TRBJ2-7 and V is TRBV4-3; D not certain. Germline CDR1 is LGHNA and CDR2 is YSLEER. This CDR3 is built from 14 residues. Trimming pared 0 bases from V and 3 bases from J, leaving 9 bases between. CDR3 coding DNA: TGCGCCAGCAGCCAAGATCTTGGAGACTACGAGCAGTACTTC. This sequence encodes CASSQDLGDYEQYF.

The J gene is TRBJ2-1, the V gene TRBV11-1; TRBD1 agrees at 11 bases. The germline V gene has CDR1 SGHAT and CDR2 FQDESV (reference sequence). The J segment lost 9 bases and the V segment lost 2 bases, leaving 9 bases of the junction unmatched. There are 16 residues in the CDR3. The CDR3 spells CASSLSPDRGLSEQFF. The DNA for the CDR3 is TGTGCCAGCAGCTTATCACCGGACAGGGGGCTCTCTGAGCAGTTCTTC. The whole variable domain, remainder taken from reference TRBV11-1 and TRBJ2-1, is EAEVAQSPRYKITEKSQAVAFWCDPISGHATLYWYRQILGQGPELLVQFQDESVVDDSQLPKDRFSAERLKGVDSTLKIQPAELGDSAMYLCASSLSPDRGLSEQFFGPGTRLTVL.